The 31 T cell receptor beta chains in this list originate from one sample, sequenced in a study of blood T cell repertoires in COVID-19. The table came from immunoSEQ multiplex PCR; TCRdb's copy has only in-frame clones and leaves some out. The sample has around 100,000 clones, 84% seen once. Sequencing used peripheral blood. These receptors all stem from a man aged 55 to 70 with acute or convalescent COVID-19.

This rearrangement joins TRBV12-3 or TRBV12-4 to TRBJ2-1, with D hard to call. This CDR3 spans 12 amino acids. The V gene lost 6 bases and the J gene lost 8 bases, with 11 bases spanning the gap. The CDR3 spells CASRPTTDEQFF. The CDR3 DNA follows: TGTGCCAGCAGGCCTACCACGGATGAGCAGTTCTTC.

This chain links TRBV28 with TRBJ1-2; a possible D gene is TRBD1 (5 bases). The germline V gene encodes CDR1 MDHEN and CDR2 SYDVKM. V lost 2 bases to trimming and J lost 1 base, with 14 bases between them. The CDR3 is 16 residues long. CDR3 DNA: TGTGCCAGCAGTTTAGAGCGCGGGGGGGTTAACTATGGCTACACCTTC. Amino acid sequence: CASSLERGGVNYGYTF.

The chain has TRBV7-6 and TRBJ1-1, with 12 bases that match TRBD1. CDR1 is SGHVS, CDR2 FNYEAQ, per germline. The V and J ends lost 5 bases and 5 bases, in that order; junction bases with no gene match: 12. The CDR3 loop spans 17 amino acids. CDR3 sequence: CASSRIPGQGAATEAFF. DNA for the CDR3: TGTGCCAGCAGCCGCATTCCGGGACAGGGGGCTGCGACTGAAGCTTTCTTT.

The chain employs TRBV11-3 and TRBJ1-1; the match to TRBD1 covers 10 bases. The CDR3 loop spans 18 amino acids. Trimming at V came to 2 bases and at J to 5 bases, leaving 14 bases not matched to a gene. Germline loops: CDR1 SGHNT, CDR2 YENEEA. CDR3 DNA sequence: TGTGCCAGCAGCTTATTGATGTGGGGGGCGGACAGGGGGACTGAAGCTTTCTTT. Its translation: CASSLLMWGADRGTEAFF.

This rearrangement joins TRBV24-1 to TRBJ1-2; the D gene is possibly TRBD1 (5 bases). V was pared by 3 bases and J by 5 bases, with 15 bases between. The CDR3 is 15 residues long. Germline V CDR1 and CDR2: KGHDR, SFDVKD. CDR3 in DNA: TGTGCCACCAGTGATCCGGGGGACGTTCAATATGGCTACACCTTC. This translates into CATSDPGDVQYGYTF.

The chain has TRBV6-6 and TRBJ1-1; tentative D call: TRBD1 (5 bases). Trimming shortened V by 6 bases and J by 1 base, and 12 bases separated the two germline ends. CDR1 and CDR2 from the germline V gene are MNHNY and SVGAGI (reference sequence). The CDR3 has 14 residues. CDR3 loop: CASRPAGGNTEAFF. CDR3 nucleotides: TGTGCCAGCAGACCCGCGGGGGGGAACACTGAAGCTTTCTTT.

J is TRBJ2-1 and V is TRBV7-8, with TRBD2 matching 7 bases. Germline CDR1 is SGHVS and CDR2 is FQNEAQ. V was clipped by 2 bases and J by 6 bases; unmatched bases: 4. The CDR3 consists of 14 residues. The chain's CDR3 is CASSLMGGSNEQFF. The CDR3 region has the DNA TGTGCCAGCAGCTTAATGGGGGGGTCCAATGAGCAGTTCTTC.

The chain uses TRBV6-2 or TRBV6-3 and TRBJ1-1; D is undetermined. V was trimmed by 7 bases and J by 1 base, leaving 13 bases between them. The V gene's germline CDR1 is MNHEY and CDR2 SVGEGT. This CDR3 comprises 14 residues. The DNA for the CDR3 is TGTGCCAGCATCCCCCCAGACACGAACACTGAAGCTTTCTTT. Translating gives CASIPPDTNTEAFF.

The rearrangement uses TRBV27 and TRBJ1-1; D gene unclear. This CDR3 spans 13 amino acids. With 7 bases removed from V and 4 bases from J, the gap between germline ends came to 13 bases. Germline loops: CDR1 MNHEY, CDR2 SMNVEV (reference sequence). The CDR3 loop is CASKDTGSTEAFF. In nucleotides, the CDR3 is TGTGCCAGCAAAGACACGGGAAGCACTGAAGCTTTCTTT.

In nucleotides, the CDR3 is TGTGCTAGTGGTTTGGTTATAGCGGTATCCTACAATGAGCAGTTCTTC. Amino acids: CASGLVIAVSYNEQFF. This chain links TRBV12-5 with TRBJ2-1, with a possible D match to TRBD2 (6 bases). This CDR3 is 16 amino acids long. Trimming removed 0 bases at V and 1 base at J, with 10 bases between. Germline CDR1 is LGHNT and CDR2 is FRNRAP. Full variable domain (outside the CDR3, taken from reference TRBV12-5 and TRBJ2-1): DARVTQTPRHKVTEMGQEVTMRCQPILGHNTVFWYRQTMMQGLELLAYFRNRAPLDDSGMPKDRFSAEMPDATLATLKIQPSEPRDSAVYFCASGLVIAVSYNEQFFGPGTRLTVL.

This rearrangement joins TRBV21-1 to TRBJ1-5; the table calls TRBD1, which could not be checked here. TRBV21-1 constitutes a pseudogene. The CDR3 runs 17 residues. The CDR3 spells CASSKGYPGQGDQPQHF. The DNA of the CDR3 is TGTGCCAGCAGCAAAGGTTATCCGGGACAGGGGGATCAGCCCCAGCATTTT.

The rearrangement uses TRBV7-2 and TRBJ2-1; 10 bases match TRBD2. V trimming: 0 bases; J trimming: 7 bases; junction bases outside the gene matches: 15. Germline values: CDR1 SGHTA, CDR2 FQGNSA. The CDR3 loop spans 19 amino acids. The CDR3 coding sequence is TGTGCCAGCAGCTTAGCGCGTTTCCTAGCGGGAGACCGGGGGAATGAGCAGTTCTTC. It yields the protein CASSLARFLAGDRGNEQFF. Supplemented by reference TRBV7-2 and TRBJ2-1, the full variable domain reads GAGVSQSPSNKVTEKGKDVELRCDPISGHTALYWYRQSLGQGLEFLIYFQGNSAPDKSGLPSDRFSAERTGGSVSTLTIQRTQQEDSAVYLCASSLARFLAGDRGNEQFFGPGTRLTVL.

This chain joins TRBV18 and TRBJ1-5; D is unresolved. The CDR3 sequence is 14 residues long. With 3 bases removed from V and 3 bases from J, the gap between germline ends came to 9 bases. Looked up from germline, CDR1 is KGHSH and CDR2 is LQKENI. The CDR3 loop reads CASSPGVTNQPQHF. DNA for the CDR3: TGTGCCAGCTCACCTGGAGTGACCAATCAGCCCCAGCATTTT.

This rearrangement joins TRBV7-5 to TRBJ2-7; whether TRBD2, the table's D call, matches the DNA was not checked. TRBV7-5 is recorded as a pseudogene. CDR3 length equals 17 residues. The CDR3 spells CARSSPPRTSGRGEQYV. The DNA of the CDR3 is TGTGCCAGAAGCTCCCCGCCCAGGACTAGCGGGAGGGGTGAGCAGTACGTC.

This clone was observed once. The J gene is TRBJ2-4, the V gene TRBV5-1; D perhaps matches TRBD2 (5 bases). This CDR3 spans 14 amino acids. With 1 base removed from V and 2 bases from J, the gap between germline ends came to 7 bases. The germline CDR1 and CDR2 sequences are SGHRS and YFSETQ. The CDR3 loop reads CASSLTSSKNIQYF. Written as DNA, the CDR3 is TGCGCCAGCAGCTTGACTAGTTCCAAAAACATTCAGTACTTC.

The CDR3 sequence: CASSMAQDYGYTF. The CDR3 DNA sequence: TGCGCCAGCAGCATGGCCCAGGACTATGGCTACACCTTC. This sequence joins TRBV5-1 and TRBJ1-2; D remains ambiguous. V was clipped by 4 bases and J by 3 bases, with 10 bases between them. Germline V CDR1 and CDR2: SGHRS, YFSETQ. The CDR3 is 13 residues long. Complete variable domain (other parts from reference TRBV5-1 and TRBJ1-2): KAGVTQTPRYLIKTRGQQVTLSCSPISGHRSVSWYQQTPGQGLQFLFEYFSETQRNKGNFPGRFSGRQFSNSRSEMNVSTLELGDSALYLCASSMAQDYGYTFGSGTRLTVV.

The J gene is TRBJ2-1, the V gene TRBV11-3; tentatively, D is TRBD2 (6 bases). The CDR3 consists of 16 residues. Germline assignment: CDR1 SGHNT and CDR2 YENEEA. V was cut by 1 base and J by 7 bases, with 17 bases left in between. Here the CDR3 reads CASSLGSGRSVNEQFF. The CDR3 DNA reads as TGTGCCAGCAGCTTAGGGTCCGGGAGAAGCGTAAATGAGCAGTTCTTC.

The rearrangement joins TRBV19 to TRBJ2-3, with TRBD2 identical over 8 bases. Germline CDR1 reads LNHDA; CDR2 reads SQIVND (reference sequence). The CDR3 is 15 residues long. J lost 5 bases, V lost 2 bases, and 6 bases had no gene match. CDR3 nucleotides: TGTGCCAGTAGTATAATAGCGGGATTCGGAGATACGCAGTATTTT. As protein: CASSIIAGFGDTQYF.

The chain links TRBV5-6 to TRBJ2-1; no firm D call. Germline V gene lookup returns CDR1 SGHDT and CDR2 YYEEEE. Trimming left V 1 base short and J 4 bases short, with 12 bases between. The CDR3 runs 15 residues. CDR3 nucleotides: TGTGCCAGCAGCTTGTGGGTCGCGCGGTACAATGAGCAGTTCTTC. This codes for CASSLWVARYNEQFF.

This clone was seen a single time. The V and J genes are TRBV10-1 and TRBJ1-5; 7 bases line up with TRBD1. This CDR3 has 13 amino acids. Unmatched junction bases numbered 8, after V lost 11 bases and J lost 4 bases. CDR1 and CDR2 from the germline V gene are WNHNN and SYGVQD (reference sequence). CDR3 coding DNA: TGCGCCGGCCGGGACAGCTTTAATCAGCCCCAGCATTTT. Amino acids: CAGRDSFNQPQHF.

The chain combines TRBV27 with TRBJ2-2, with 11 bases that match TRBD1. Germline V lookup: CDR1 MNHEY, CDR2 SMNVEV (reference sequence). The CDR3 covers 16 residues. With V trimmed by 6 bases and J by 4 bases, 7 bases remained unmatched. The CDR3 DNA follows: TGTGCCAGCAGCAAGGACAGGGGGCGAATCACCGGGGAGCTGTTTTTT. The encoded protein is CASSKDRGRITGELFF.

The rearrangement joins TRBV5-1 to TRBJ1-2; TRBD1 agrees at 7 bases. Germline lookup yields CDR1 SGHRS and CDR2 YFSETQ. This CDR3 is built from 14 residues. Trimming cost V 0 bases and J 8 bases; bases outside gene matches: 7. The CDR3 region has the DNA TGCGCCAGCAGCTTGGCCGAGAACAGGGGCGGCTACACCTTC. The encoded protein is CASSLAENRGGYTF.

CDR3 DNA sequence: TGTGCCTGGAGTAGAAGAAGTTGGGGAGGGGTATACGAGCAGTACGTC. Translating it yields CAWSRRSWGGVYEQYV. The chain employs TRBV30 and TRBJ2-7; 7 positions match TRBD2. V was clipped by 2 bases and J by 4 bases; unmatched bases: 14. The germline V gene has CDR1 GTSNPN and CDR2 SVGIG (reference sequence). This CDR3 has 16 residues.

This clone was counted a few times. The chain joins TRBV29-1 to TRBJ1-4; D gene unclear. Per the germline V gene, CDR1 is SQVTM and CDR2 is ANQGSEA. CDR3 size: 11 residues. As DNA, the CDR3 is TGCTCTGGGGAGACTAATGAAAAACTGTTTTTT. Translated, it gives CSGETNEKLFF.

The chain is built from TRBV19 and TRBJ2-7, with no clear D. V dropped 6 bases and J dropped 4 bases, with 19 bases sitting between them. CDR3 length equals 15 residues. From germline, CDR1 is LNHDA and CDR2 SQIVND (reference sequence). CDR3 bases: TGTGCCAGTAGCACGACTCAACTGGCATGGTACGAGCAGTACTTC. Translation gives CASSTTQLAWYEQYF.

The chain employs TRBV5-6 and TRBJ2-5; D remains unclear. CDR1 and CDR2 from the germline V gene are SGHDT and YYEEEE. This CDR3 region has 11 residues. Trimming cost V 3 bases and J 9 bases, with 9 bases left between them. CDR3 loop: CASSWRLAQYF. DNA for the CDR3: TGTGCCAGCAGCTGGCGGTTGGCCCAGTACTTC.

This chain uses TRBV28 with TRBJ1-2; D is undetermined. CDR3 length: 13 residues. Trimming took off 6 bases at V and 3 bases at J, with 11 bases between the two ends. The germline V gene encodes CDR1 MDHEN and CDR2 SYDVKM. The CDR3 spells CASSRTVHYGYTF. Here the CDR3 DNA reads TGTGCCAGCAGCCGAACAGTGCACTATGGCTACACCTTC.

The chain uses TRBV6-4 and TRBJ2-1, with 7 bases lining up with TRBD1. This CDR3 contains 15 residues. J gave up 3 bases and V 1 base, and 3 bases lay outside the gene matches. CDR1 is MRHNA and CDR2 is SNTAGT in the germline V gene. Written as DNA, the CDR3 is TGTGCCAGCAGTGACTTTGCAGGGGGCTACAATGAGCAGTTCTTC. Residues: CASSDFAGGYNEQFF.

The V gene is TRBV18, the J gene TRBJ2-1; 8 bases match TRBD1. From germline, CDR1 is KGHSH and CDR2 LQKENI. The J segment lost 2 bases and the V segment lost 3 bases, leaving 6 bases of the junction unmatched. CDR3 length: 16 residues. The DNA for the CDR3 is TGTGCCAGCTCACCCAAGGACAGGGCACCCTACAATGAGCAGTTCTTC. Its translation: CASSPKDRAPYNEQFF.

The chain recombines TRBV28 with TRBJ2-1; 13 bases match TRBD2. This CDR3 comprises 15 residues. The trim removed 6 bases at V and 8 bases at J, leaving 7 bases unmatched. Germline assignment: CDR1 MDHEN and CDR2 SYDVKM. CDR3: CASRVGTSGIDEQFF. CDR3 DNA: TGTGCCAGCAGAGTCGGGACTAGCGGGATTGATGAGCAGTTCTTC.

V usage is TRBV19 and J usage is TRBJ1-1; D is undetermined. V gave up 3 bases and J gave up 7 bases, with 12 bases separating them. The CDR3 is made up of 13 amino acids. Germline V lookup: CDR1 LNHDA, CDR2 SQIVND (reference sequence). The CDR3, as DNA: TGTGCCAGTAGTATCGTCCGGGAAAATGAAGCTTTCTTT. Protein product: CASSIVRENEAFF. Filled out from reference TRBV19 and TRBJ1-1, the complete variable domain reads DGGITQSPKYLFRKEGQNVTLSCEQNLNHDAMYWYRQDPGQGLRLIYYSQIVNDFQKGDIAEGYSVSREKKESFPLTVTSAQKNPTAFYLCASSIVRENEAFFGQGTRLTVV.